A single sample is the source of the 24 T cell receptor beta chains below, sequenced in a study of regulatory T cells in long-lasting Graves disease. CDR3 regions were amplified by Arm-PCR using iRepertoire HTBI primers to build TCR beta libraries. TCRdb called the multiplex PCR reads again in MiXCR, with one record for every CDR3 protein. Here the sample spans a few hundred thousand distinct CDR3 sequences, 16% being singletons. Time point denoted: newly diagnosed GD, antithyroid drugs for less than 3 months. RNA isolated from PBMCs was used to make the TCR library. These same data were also listed under a study on T cells in Graves' hyperthyroidism and ophthalmopathy.

The sample here was peripheral blood mononuclear cells (PBMCs), taken at new diagnosis, from a patient treated with antithyroid drugs. These receptor sequences come from a man aged 35-49 years with Graves disease.

Ten or more counts support this clonotype. This chain joins TRBV28 and TRBJ2-7; perhaps TRBD2 as D (5 bases). Germline V gene sequence: CDR1 MDHEN, CDR2 SYDVKM. The CDR3 totals 13 residues. Trimming took 0 bases from V and 6 from J, leaving 9 bases between them. CDR3 nucleotides: TGTGCCAGCAGTTTATGGGTCCGGGGCGAGCAGTACTTC. This codes for CASSLWVRGEQYF.

This clonotype is deemed medium-sized (0.01 to 0.1%). The chain combines TRBV9 with TRBJ1-6, with D uncertain. The CDR3 covers 12 residues. The germline V and J ends were trimmed by 3 bases and 7 bases, with 5 bases remaining between them. Germline V gene data show CDR1 as SGDLS and CDR2 as YYNGEE. In DNA form, the CDR3 reads TGTGCCAGCAGCGGATCGAATTCACCCCTCCACTTT. Protein: CASSGSNSPLHF.

This clonotype has at least ten counts. This chain joins TRBV12-3 or TRBV12-4 and TRBJ2-5; TRBD1 matches 9 bases. The CDR3 totals 14 residues. The V and J ends lost 4 bases and 4 bases, in that order; junction bases with no gene match: 4. The CDR3 loop reads CASSSDRGRETQYF. CDR3 sequence (DNA): TGTGCCAGCAGTTCCGACAGGGGGAGAGAGACCCAGTACTTC.

In its sample, this clonotype was seen many times. The rearrangement uses TRBV6-1 and TRBJ1-3; D is ambiguous. Per germline, CDR1 MNHNS and CDR2 SASEGT. The CDR3 has 15 amino acids. The V end was cut by 8 bases, the J end by 1 base, with 15 bases between. The CDR3 sequence is CASAERRGSGNTIYF. CDR3 bases: TGTGCCAGCGCCGAAAGGAGAGGGTCTGGAAACACCATATATTTT.

This clonotype was counted at least ten times. The gene calls are TRBV3-1 and TRBJ2-3; TRBD2 agrees at 8 bases. The V gene end was trimmed by 4 bases and the J gene end by 5 bases; junction bases not matched to a gene: 11. The length of the CDR3 is 16 residues. Per germline, CDR1 LGHDT and CDR2 YNNKEL (reference sequence). The CDR3 region is CASSLMRGALRDTQYF. The CDR3 nucleotides are TGTGCCAGCAGCCTGATGCGGGGGGCGCTTAGAGATACGCAGTATTTT.

This clonotype occurred a few times. V gene TRBV28 combines with J gene TRBJ1-1; D not certain. Germline V gene lookup returns CDR1 MDHEN and CDR2 SYDVKM. V was trimmed by 1 base and J by 4 bases, leaving 4 bases between them. The CDR3 sequence is 12 residues long. CDR3 sequence (DNA): TGTGCCAGCAGTTTATATAGCACTGAAGCTTTCTTT. Its protein product is CASSLYSTEAFF. The variable domain in full, with the rest retrieved from reference TRBV28 and TRBJ1-1, is DVKVTQSSRYLVKRTGEKVFLECVQDMDHENMFWYRQDPGLGLRLIYFSYDVKMKEKGDIPEGYSVSREKKERFSLILESASTNQTSMYLCASSLYSTEAFFGQGTRLTVV.

This clonotype was counted ten times or more. The chain is built from TRBV11-3 and TRBJ2-1; D gene unclear. The CDR3 runs to 13 residues. V was cut by 0 bases and J by 6 bases, with 6 bases left in between. Germline CDR1 and CDR2: SGHNT and YENEEA. As DNA, the CDR3 is TGTGCCAGCAGCTTAGAGGGATTCAATGAGCAGTTCTTC. Its protein is CASSLEGFNEQFF.

This clonotype was seen ten or more times. The junction differs from germline at one of its ends, possibly a read error. The chain carries TRBV7-7 and TRBJ2-5; the match to TRBD1 covers 9 bases. Germline V gene data show CDR1 as SSHAT and CDR2 as FNYEAQ (reference sequence). The CDR3 length is 15 residues. CDR3 sequence: CASSSGGTGKETQYF. The CDR3 nucleotides read TGTGCTAGCAGCTCAGGCGGGACAGGGAAAGAGACCCAGTACTTC.

The chain is built from TRBV5-5 and TRBJ2-2; D call uncertain. The CDR3 runs 14 residues. Trimming took off 3 bases at V and 5 bases at J, with 11 bases between the two ends. Germline V gene sequence: CDR1 SGHKS, CDR2 YYEKEE (reference sequence). For the CDR3, the DNA is TGTGCCAGCAGCTCCTCGACGGATACCGGGGAGCTGTTTTTT. Encoded protein: CASSSSTDTGELFF.

At least ten counts were recorded for this clonotype. This chain connects TRBV7-3 to TRBJ2-5; D gene ambiguous. The V gene lost 3 bases and the J gene lost 2 bases, with 10 bases spanning the gap. Germline V gene sequence: CDR1 SGHTA, CDR2 FQGTGA. The length of the CDR3 is 14 residues. The DNA of the CDR3 is TGTGCCAGCAGCTTTCCCTTACTTCAAGAGACCCAGTACTTC. Its translation is CASSFPLLQETQYF. Full variable domain (rest looked up from reference TRBV7-3 and TRBJ2-5): GAGVSQTPSNKVTEKGKYVELRCDPISGHTALYWYRQSLGQGPEFLIYFQGTGAADDSGLPNDRFFAVRPEGSVSTLKIQRTERGDSAVYLCASSFPLLQETQYFGPGTRLLVL.

This clonotype has at least ten counts. This chain connects TRBV7-3 to TRBJ2-1, with TRBD2 matching over 11 bases. The CDR3 runs to 15 residues. V was clipped by 6 bases and J by 2 bases; unmatched bases: 3. Per germline, CDR1 SGHTA and CDR2 FQGTGA. The CDR3 protein is CASSLAGGPYNEQFF. The CDR3 nucleotides are TGTGCCAGCAGTTTAGCGGGGGGGCCCTACAATGAGCAGTTCTTC.

This clonotype has more than one count but fewer than ten. This chain uses TRBV5-1 with TRBJ1-1, with 12 bases aligning to TRBD1. Germline V CDR1 and CDR2: SGHRS, YFSETQ. J lost 4 bases, V lost 5 bases, and 6 bases had no gene match. This CDR3 comprises 15 residues. CDR3 coding DNA: TGCGCCAGCAGGGGACAGGGGGCCTTGAGCACTGAAGCTTTCTTT. Amino acid sequence: CASRGQGALSTEAFF.

This chain uses TRBV29-1 with TRBJ1-1, with TRBD1 matching over 7 bases. CDR3 length: 12 residues. CDR1 is SQVTM, CDR2 ANQGSEA, per germline. V lost 3 bases and J lost 7; bases outside the gene matches: 5. CDR3 coding DNA: TGCAGCGTTGAGAGGGGGCTGGGTGAAGCTTTCTTT. This gives the protein CSVERGLGEAFF.

There are many counts of this clonotype. V usage is TRBV11-3 and J usage is TRBJ2-7, with 7 bases that match TRBD1. V was clipped by 0 bases and J by 3 bases; unmatched bases: 5. Germline CDR1 reads SGHNT; CDR2 reads YENEEA. The CDR3 loop spans 15 amino acids. This chain's CDR3 is CASSLDGAGGYEQYF. The CDR3 DNA is TGTGCCAGCAGCTTAGATGGGGCAGGGGGCTACGAGCAGTACTTC.

This clonotype was seen only once. The rearrangement uses TRBV7-9 and TRBJ2-1; the match to TRBD1 covers 8 bases. CDR3 length: 14 amino acids. CDR1 and CDR2 from the germline V gene are SEHNR and FQNEAQ (reference sequence). The trim removed 7 bases at V and 4 bases at J, leaving 6 bases unmatched. The CDR3 protein is CASIGQGGYNEQFF. The CDR3 DNA reads as TGTGCCAGCATTGGACAGGGAGGATACAATGAGCAGTTCTTC. The full variable domain, in which reference TRBV7-9 and TRBJ2-1 provide the parts outside the CDR3, is DTGVSQNPRHKITKRGQNVTFRCDPISEHNRLYWYRQTLGQGPEFLTYFQNEAQLEKSRLLSDRFSAERPKGSFSTLEIQRTEQGDSAMYLCASIGQGGYNEQFFGPGTRLTVL.

The chain links TRBV10-3 to TRBJ2-1; D remains ambiguous. V gave up 10 bases and J gave up 7 bases, with 11 bases separating them. Germline-derived CDR1 and CDR2 are ENHRY and SYGVKD. This CDR3 has 11 amino acids. In DNA, the CDR3 is TGTGCCACCGTAAACGGTAATGAGCAGTTCTTC. As protein: CATVNGNEQFF.

This clonotype was seen a handful of times. This chain joins TRBV28 and TRBJ1-2; D is uncertain. The CDR3 spans 13 residues. CDR1 and CDR2 from the germline V gene are MDHEN and SYDVKM. V was shortened by 1 base and J by 9 bases, with 12 bases between the two germline ends. CDR3 loop: CASSLSGSESYTF. For the CDR3, the DNA is TGTGCCAGCAGTTTATCCGGGAGTGAGAGCTACACCTTC.

This clonotype was recorded many times. This chain uses TRBV20-1 with TRBJ2-3, with TRBD2 matching 7 bases. Germline V gene sequence: CDR1 DFQATT, CDR2 SNEGSKA (reference sequence). Trimming took 7 bases from V and 5 from J; bases not matched to a gene: 6. The CDR3 covers 12 residues. In nucleotides, the CDR3 is TGCAGTGTATATGCGGGGGAAGATACGCAGTATTTT. It codes for CSVYAGEDTQYF.

Only a few counts were recorded for this clonotype. This chain connects TRBV19 to TRBJ1-1; 8 bases agree with TRBD1. This CDR3 has 16 residues. CDR1 and CDR2 from the germline V gene are LNHDA and SQIVND (reference sequence). V lost 5 bases and J lost 0; bases outside the gene matches: 8. As DNA, the CDR3 is TGTGCCAGTAGTGCATACAGGGGGACTATGAACACTGAAGCTTTCTTT. This translates into CASSAYRGTMNTEAFF. Full variable domain (outside the CDR3, taken from reference TRBV19 and TRBJ1-1): DGGITQSPKYLFRKEGQNVTLSCEQNLNHDAMYWYRQDPGQGLRLIYYSQIVNDFQKGDIAEGYSVSREKKESFPLTVTSAQKNPTAFYLCASSAYRGTMNTEAFFGQGTRLTVV.

The chain is built from TRBV5-1 and TRBJ2-1; 7 bases fit TRBD1. The trim removed 6 bases at V and 4 bases at J, leaving 7 bases unmatched. The CDR3 is 14 residues long. The V gene's germline CDR1 is SGHRS and CDR2 YFSETQ. CDR3 in amino acids: CASNSGQRYNEQFF. Written as DNA, the CDR3 is TGCGCCAGCAACTCGGGACAGCGATACAATGAGCAGTTCTTC.

This clonotype was seen many times. The chain uses TRBV28 and TRBJ2-3; 15 positions agree with TRBD2. With V trimmed by 4 bases and J by 2 bases, 10 bases remained unmatched. The CDR3 loop spans 19 amino acids. Germline V lookup: CDR1 MDHEN, CDR2 SYDVKM. Here the CDR3 DNA reads TGTGCCAGCAGTTCACGGCTCGGACTAGCGGGGGGGCCCACAGATACGCAGTATTTT. It translates to CASSSRLGLAGGPTDTQYF.

This clonotype was counted many times. The chain combines TRBV28 with TRBJ1-5, with D perhaps TRBD1 (5 bases). Trimming removed 6 bases from V and 3 bases from J, with 21 bases in between. The CDR3 contains 17 residues. Germline CDR1 MDHEN, CDR2 SYDVKM. The CDR3 region has the DNA TGTGCCAGCAGCAAATTTTGGATCGACAGCCTCAATCAGCCCCAGCATTTT. Translation gives CASSKFWIDSLNQPQHF. The variable domain in full, with the rest retrieved from reference TRBV28 and TRBJ1-5, is DVKVTQSSRYLVKRTGEKVFLECVQDMDHENMFWYRQDPGLGLRLIYFSYDVKMKEKGDIPEGYSVSREKKERFSLILESASTNQTSMYLCASSKFWIDSLNQPQHFGDGTRLSIL.

This clonotype was detected ten times or more. This chain links TRBV12-3 or TRBV12-4 with TRBJ2-5, with 13 nucleotides matching TRBD2. The length of the CDR3 is 14 residues. V shed 4 bases and J 9 bases; nucleotides not matched to a gene: 5. CDR3 sequence reads: CASSSGTSGAAQYF. DNA of the CDR3: TGTGCCAGCAGTTCCGGGACTAGCGGGGCCGCCCAGTACTTC.

In its sample, this clonotype was seen a few times. V gene TRBV7-9 combines with J gene TRBJ2-1; unclear D gene. The length of the CDR3 is 9 residues. The ends were cut back, 7 bases at V and 10 bases at J, with 5 bases in the middle. Germline lookup yields CDR1 SEHNR and CDR2 FQNEAQ (reference sequence). The CDR3 bases are TGTGCCAGCAACCCAGAGCAGTTCTTC. Translated: CASNPEQFF.